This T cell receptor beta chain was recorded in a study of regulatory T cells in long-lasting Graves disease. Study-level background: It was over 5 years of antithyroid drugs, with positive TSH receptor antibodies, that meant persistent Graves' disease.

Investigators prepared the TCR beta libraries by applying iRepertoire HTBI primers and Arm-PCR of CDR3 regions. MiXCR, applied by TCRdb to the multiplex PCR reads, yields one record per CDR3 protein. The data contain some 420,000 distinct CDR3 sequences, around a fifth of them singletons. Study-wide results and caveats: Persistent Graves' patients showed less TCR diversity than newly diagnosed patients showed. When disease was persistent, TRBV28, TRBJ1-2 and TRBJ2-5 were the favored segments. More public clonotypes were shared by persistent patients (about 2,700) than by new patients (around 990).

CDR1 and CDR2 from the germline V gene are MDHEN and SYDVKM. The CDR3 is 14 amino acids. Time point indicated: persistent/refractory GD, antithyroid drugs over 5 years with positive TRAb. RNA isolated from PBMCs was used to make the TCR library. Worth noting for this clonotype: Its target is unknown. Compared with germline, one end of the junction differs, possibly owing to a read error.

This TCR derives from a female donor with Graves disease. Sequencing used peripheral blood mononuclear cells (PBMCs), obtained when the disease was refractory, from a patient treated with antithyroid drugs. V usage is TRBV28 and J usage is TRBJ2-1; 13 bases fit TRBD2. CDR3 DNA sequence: TGTGCGAGCAACAGACTAGCGGGGGGCTATGAGCAGTTCTTC. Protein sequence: CASNRLAGGYEQFF.